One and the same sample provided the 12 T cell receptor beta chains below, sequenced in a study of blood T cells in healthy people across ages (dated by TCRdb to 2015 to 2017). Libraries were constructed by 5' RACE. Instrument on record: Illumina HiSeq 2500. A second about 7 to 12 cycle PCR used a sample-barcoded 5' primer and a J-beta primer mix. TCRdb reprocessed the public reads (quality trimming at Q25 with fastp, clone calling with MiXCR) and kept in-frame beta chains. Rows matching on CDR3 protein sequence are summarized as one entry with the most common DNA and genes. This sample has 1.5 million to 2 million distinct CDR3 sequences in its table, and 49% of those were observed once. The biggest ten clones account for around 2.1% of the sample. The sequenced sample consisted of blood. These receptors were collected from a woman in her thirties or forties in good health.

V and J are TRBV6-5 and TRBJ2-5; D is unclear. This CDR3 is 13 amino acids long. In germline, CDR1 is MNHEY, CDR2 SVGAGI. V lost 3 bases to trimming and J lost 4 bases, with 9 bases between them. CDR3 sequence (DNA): TGTGCCAGCAGTTATCCCAACCCAGAGACCCAGTACTTC. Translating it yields CASSYPNPETQYF.

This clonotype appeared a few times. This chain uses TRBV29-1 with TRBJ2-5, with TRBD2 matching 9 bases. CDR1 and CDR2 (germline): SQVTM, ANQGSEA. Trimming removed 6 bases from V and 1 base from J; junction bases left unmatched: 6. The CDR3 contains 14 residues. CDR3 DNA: TGCAGCGTCGGGAGCGGGGGGTTCCAAGAGACCCAGTACTTC. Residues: CSVGSGGFQETQYF.

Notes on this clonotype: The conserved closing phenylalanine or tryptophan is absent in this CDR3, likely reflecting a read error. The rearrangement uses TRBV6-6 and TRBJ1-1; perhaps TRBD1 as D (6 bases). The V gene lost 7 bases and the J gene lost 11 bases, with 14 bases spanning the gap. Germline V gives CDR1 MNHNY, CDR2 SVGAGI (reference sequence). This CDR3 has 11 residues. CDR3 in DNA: TGTGCCAGCACCATGGGGGCAACGGCTTTCGTT. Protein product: CASTMGATAFV.

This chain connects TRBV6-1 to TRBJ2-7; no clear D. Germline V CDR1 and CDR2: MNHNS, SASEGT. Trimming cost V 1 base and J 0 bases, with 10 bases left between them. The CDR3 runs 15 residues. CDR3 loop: CASSEGTHSSYEQYF. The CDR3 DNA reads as TGTGCCAGCAGTGAAGGCACCCACAGCTCCTACGAGCAGTACTTC.

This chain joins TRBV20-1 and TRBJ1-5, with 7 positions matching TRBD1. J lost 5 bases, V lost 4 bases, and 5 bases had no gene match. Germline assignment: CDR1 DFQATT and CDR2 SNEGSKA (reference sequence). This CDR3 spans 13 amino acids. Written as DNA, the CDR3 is TGCAGTGCTACAGGGGGGCGCGATCAGCCCCAGCATTTT. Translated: CSATGGRDQPQHF.

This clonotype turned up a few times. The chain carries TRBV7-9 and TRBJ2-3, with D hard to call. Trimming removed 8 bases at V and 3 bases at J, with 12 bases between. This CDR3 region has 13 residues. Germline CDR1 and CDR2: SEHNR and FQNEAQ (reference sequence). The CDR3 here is CASPLSGTDTQYF. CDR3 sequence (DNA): TGTGCCAGCCCGCTCTCTGGGACAGATACGCAGTATTTT.

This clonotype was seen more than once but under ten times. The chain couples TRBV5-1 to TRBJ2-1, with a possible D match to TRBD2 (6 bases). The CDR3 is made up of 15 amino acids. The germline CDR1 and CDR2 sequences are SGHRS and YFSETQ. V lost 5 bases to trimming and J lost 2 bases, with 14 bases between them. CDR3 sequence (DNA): TGCGCCAGCAGTAGCGCAGCGGGCACCTACAATGAGCAGTTCTTC. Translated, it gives CASSSAAGTYNEQFF.

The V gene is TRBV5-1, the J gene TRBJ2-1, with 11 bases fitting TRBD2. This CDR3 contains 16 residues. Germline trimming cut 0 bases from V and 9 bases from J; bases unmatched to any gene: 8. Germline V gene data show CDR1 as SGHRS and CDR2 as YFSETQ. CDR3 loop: CASSLALAGGTREQFF. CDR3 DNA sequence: TGCGCCAGCAGCTTGGCCCTAGCGGGGGGAACCCGTGAGCAGTTCTTC.

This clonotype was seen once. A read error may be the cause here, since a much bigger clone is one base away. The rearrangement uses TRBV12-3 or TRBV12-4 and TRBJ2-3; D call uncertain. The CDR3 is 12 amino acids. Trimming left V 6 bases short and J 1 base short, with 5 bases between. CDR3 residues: CASRKRTDTQYF. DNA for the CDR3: TGTGCCAGCAGAAAACGCACAGATACGCAGTATTTT.

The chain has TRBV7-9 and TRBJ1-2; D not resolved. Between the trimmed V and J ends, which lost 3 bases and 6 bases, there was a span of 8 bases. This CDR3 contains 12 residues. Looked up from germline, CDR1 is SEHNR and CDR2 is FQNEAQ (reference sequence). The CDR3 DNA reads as TGTGCCAGCAGCTTCGAGACAAATGGCTACACCTTC. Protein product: CASSFETNGYTF.

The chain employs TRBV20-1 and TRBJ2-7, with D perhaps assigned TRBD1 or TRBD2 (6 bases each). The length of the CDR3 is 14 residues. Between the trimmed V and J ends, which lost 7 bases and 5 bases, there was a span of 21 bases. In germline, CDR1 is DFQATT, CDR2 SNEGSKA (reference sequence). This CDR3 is CSGLEGLGGHEQYF. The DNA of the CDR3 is TGCAGTGGCCTTGAGGGGCTCGGGGGCCACGAGCAGTACTTC.

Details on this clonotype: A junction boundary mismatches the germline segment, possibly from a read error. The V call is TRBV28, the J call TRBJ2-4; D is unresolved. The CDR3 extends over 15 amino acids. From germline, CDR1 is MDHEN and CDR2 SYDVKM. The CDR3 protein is CANSPLTETKNIQYF. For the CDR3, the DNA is TGTGCCAACAGTCCCCTCACAGAGACCAAGAACATTCAGTACTTC.